This T cell receptor (beta chain) comes out of a study of blood T cell repertoires in COVID-19. Looking at the study overall: Some COVID-19 samples were acute and others convalescent; all came from the United States, Italy and Spain.

Germline V gene lookup returns CDR1 SGHRS and CDR2 YFSETQ. J was trimmed by 0 bases and V by 0 bases; bases with no gene match: 8. The CDR3 contains 18 residues. Recruits, aged roughly 18 to 95 years, lived in 20 to 30 US areas. Generated by immunoSEQ multiplex PCR, the TCRdb table keeps only in-frame clones and is missing some. The data hold approximately 270,000 clones, with 90% to 95% observed a single time. This clonotype was obtained from a human donor in a cohort exposed to, infected with or recovered from COVID-19 (not recorded which). The donor label of this sample is uncertain. This chain joins TRBV5-1 and TRBJ2-2; 7 nucleotides line up with TRBD1. Sequenced input: PBMCs or T cells enriched from blood (not recorded which). The CDR3: CASSLAPSTGTNTGELFF. In DNA form, the CDR3 reads TGCGCCAGCAGCTTGGCCCCGTCGACAGGGACGAACACCGGGGAGCTGTTTTTT. Based on the CDR3 plus reference TRBV5-1 and TRBJ2-2, the full variable domain is KAGVTQTPRYLIKTRGQQVTLSCSPISGHRSVSWYQQTPGQGLQFLFEYFSETQRNKGNFPGRFSGRQFSNSRSEMNVSTLELGDSALYLCASSLAPSTGTNTGELFFGEGSRLTVL.